This TCR beta chain was profiled in a study of regulatory T cells in long-lasting Graves disease. Looking at the study overall: By definition, persistent Graves' disease involved antithyroid drugs for over 5 years alongside positive TSH receptor antibodies.

Trimming cost V 6 bases and J 6 bases, with 14 bases left between them. The CDR3 sequence is 13 residues long. Germline V gives CDR1 DFQATT, CDR2 SNEGSKA (reference sequence). Noted time point: persistent/refractory GD, antithyroid drugs over 5 years with positive TRAb. The authors made the TCR library using RNA they extracted from PBMCs. According to the study, TCR beta libraries were built with iRepertoire HTBI primers and CDR3-region Arm-PCR. Authors' processing steps: Sequenced samples collectively carried approximately 58 TRBV and 14 TRBJ segments. TCRdb processed the multiplex PCR reads anew with MiXCR; each CDR3 protein has one entry. The V and J calls shown here were made by TCRdb, not taken from the authors' results. The sample shows 500,000 to 700,000 distinct CDR3 sequences, about 30% of them seen only once.

The clonotype comes from a female donor with Graves disease. The chain recombines TRBV20-1 with TRBJ2-2; D is unresolved. The sequenced sample was peripheral blood mononuclear cells (PBMCs), obtained when the disease was refractory, from a patient treated with antithyroid drugs. The CDR3 DNA follows: TGCAGTGCCGCCATTGAAGTGGCCGGGGAGCTGTTTTTT. Translation: CSAAIEVAGELFF.